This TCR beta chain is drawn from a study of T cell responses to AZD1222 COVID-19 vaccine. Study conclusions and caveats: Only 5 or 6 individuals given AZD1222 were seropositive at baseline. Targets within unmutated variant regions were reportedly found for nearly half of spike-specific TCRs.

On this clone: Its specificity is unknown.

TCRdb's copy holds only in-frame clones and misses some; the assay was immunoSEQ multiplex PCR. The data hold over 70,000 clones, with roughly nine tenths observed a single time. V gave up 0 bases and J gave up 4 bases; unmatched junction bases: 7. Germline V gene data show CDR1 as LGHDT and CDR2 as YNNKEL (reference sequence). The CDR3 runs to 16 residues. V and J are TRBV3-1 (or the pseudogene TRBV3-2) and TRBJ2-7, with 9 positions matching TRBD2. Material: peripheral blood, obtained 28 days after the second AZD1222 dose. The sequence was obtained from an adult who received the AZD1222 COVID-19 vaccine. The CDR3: CASSQEASGAPYEQYF. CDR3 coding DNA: TGTGCCAGCAGCCAAGAGGCTAGCGGGGCCCCGTACGAGCAGTACTTC.